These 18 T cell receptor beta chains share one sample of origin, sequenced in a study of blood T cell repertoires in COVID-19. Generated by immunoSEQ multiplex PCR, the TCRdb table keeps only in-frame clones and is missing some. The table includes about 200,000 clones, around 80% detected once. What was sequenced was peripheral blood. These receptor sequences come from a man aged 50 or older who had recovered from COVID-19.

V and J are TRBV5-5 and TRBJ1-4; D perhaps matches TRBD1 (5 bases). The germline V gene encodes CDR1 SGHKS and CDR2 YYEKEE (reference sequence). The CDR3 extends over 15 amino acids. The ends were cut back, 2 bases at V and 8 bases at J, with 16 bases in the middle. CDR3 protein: CASSLGPTVGEKLFF. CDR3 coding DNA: TGTGCCAGCAGCTTAGGTCCGACAGTTGGGGAAAAACTGTTTTTT.

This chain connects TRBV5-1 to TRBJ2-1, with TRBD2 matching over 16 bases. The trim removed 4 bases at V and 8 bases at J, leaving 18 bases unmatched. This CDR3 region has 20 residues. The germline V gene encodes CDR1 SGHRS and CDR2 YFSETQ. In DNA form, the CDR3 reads TGCGCCAGCAGCAAAACCGGGACTAGCGGGAGGGTATTTTTAGGAGATGAGCAGTTCTTC. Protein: CASSKTGTSGRVFLGDEQFF.

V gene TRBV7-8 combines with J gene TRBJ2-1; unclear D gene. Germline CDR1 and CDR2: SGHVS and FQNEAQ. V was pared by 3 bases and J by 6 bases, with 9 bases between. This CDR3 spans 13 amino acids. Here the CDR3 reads CASSFNRPNEQFF. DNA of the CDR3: TGTGCCAGCAGCTTTAACAGACCCAATGAGCAGTTCTTC.

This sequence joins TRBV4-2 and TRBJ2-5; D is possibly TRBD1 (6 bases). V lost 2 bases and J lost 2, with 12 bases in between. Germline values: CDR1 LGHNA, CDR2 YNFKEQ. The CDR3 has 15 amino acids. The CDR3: CASSQITGTQETQYF. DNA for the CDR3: TGTGCCAGCAGCCAAATAACGGGGACACAAGAGACCCAGTACTTC.

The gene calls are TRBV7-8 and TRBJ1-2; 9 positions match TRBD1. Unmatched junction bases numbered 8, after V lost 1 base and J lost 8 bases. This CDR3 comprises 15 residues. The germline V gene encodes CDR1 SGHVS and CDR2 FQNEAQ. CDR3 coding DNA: TGTGCCAGCAGCTTAGGGGGTCGGGACAGGGACGGCTACACCTTC. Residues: CASSLGGRDRDGYTF. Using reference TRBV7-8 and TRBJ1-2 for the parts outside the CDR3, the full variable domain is GAGVSQSPRYKVAKRGQDVALRCDPISGHVSLFWYQQALGQGPEFLTYFQNEAQLDKSGLPSDRFFAERPEGSVSTLKIQRTQQEDSAVYLCASSLGGRDRDGYTFGSGTRLTVV.

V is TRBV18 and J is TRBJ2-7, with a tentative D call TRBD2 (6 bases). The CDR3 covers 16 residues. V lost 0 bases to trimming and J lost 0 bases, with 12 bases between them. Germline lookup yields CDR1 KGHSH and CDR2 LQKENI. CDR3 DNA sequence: TGTGCCAGCTCACCACCGGTAGCGGTGAGCTCCTACGAGCAGTACTTC. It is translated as CASSPPVAVSSYEQYF.

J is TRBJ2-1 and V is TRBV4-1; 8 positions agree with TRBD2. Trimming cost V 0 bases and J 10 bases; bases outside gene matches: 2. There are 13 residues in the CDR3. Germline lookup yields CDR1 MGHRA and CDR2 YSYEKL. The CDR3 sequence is CASSQDGTREQFF. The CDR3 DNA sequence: TGCGCCAGCAGCCAAGATGGGACTAGAGAGCAGTTCTTC.

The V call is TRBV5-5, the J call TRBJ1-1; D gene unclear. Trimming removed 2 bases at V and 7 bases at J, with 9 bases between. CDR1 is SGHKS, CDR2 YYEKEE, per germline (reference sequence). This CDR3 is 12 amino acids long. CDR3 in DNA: TGTGCCAGCAGCTTTAGTTCCGTTGAAGCTTTCTTT. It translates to CASSFSSVEAFF.

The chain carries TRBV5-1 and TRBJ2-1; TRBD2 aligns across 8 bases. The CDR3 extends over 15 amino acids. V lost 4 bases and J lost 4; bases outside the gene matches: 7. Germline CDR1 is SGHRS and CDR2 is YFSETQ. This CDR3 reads CASSRRAGEYNEQFF. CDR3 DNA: TGCGCCAGCAGCAGAAGAGCGGGAGAGTACAATGAGCAGTTCTTC.

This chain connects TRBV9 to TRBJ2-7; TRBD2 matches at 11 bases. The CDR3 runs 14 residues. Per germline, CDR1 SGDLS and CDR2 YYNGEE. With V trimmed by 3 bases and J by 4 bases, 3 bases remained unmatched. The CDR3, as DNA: TGTGCCAGCAGCGCCGGGACTAGCGGTTACGAGCAGTACTTC. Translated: CASSAGTSGYEQYF. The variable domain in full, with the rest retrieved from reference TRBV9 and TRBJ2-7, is DSGVTQTPKHLITATGQRVTLRCSPRSGDLSVYWYQQSLDQGLQFLIQYYNGEERAKGNILERFSAQQFPDLHSELNLSSLELGDSALYFCASSAGTSGYEQYFGPGTRLTVT.

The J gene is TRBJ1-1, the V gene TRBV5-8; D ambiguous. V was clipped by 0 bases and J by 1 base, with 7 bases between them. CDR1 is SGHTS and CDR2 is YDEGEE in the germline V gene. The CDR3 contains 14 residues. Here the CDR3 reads CASSLESKNTEAFF. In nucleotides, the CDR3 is TGTGCCAGCAGCTTGGAATCTAAGAACACTGAAGCTTTCTTT. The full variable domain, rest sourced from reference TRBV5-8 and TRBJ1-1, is EAGVTQSPTHLIKTRGQQATLRCSPISGHTSVYWYQQALGLGLQFLLWYDEGEERNRGNFPPRFSGRQFPNYSSELNVNALELEDSALYLCASSLESKNTEAFFGQGTRLTVV.

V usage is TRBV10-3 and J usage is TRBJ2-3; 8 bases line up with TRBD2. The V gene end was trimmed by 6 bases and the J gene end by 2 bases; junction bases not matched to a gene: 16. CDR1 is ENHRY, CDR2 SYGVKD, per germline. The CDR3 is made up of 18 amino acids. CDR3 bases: TGTGCCATCAGGGCCATGGGTGGCGGGAGGACTGACACAGATACGCAGTATTTT. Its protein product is CAIRAMGGGRTDTDTQYF.

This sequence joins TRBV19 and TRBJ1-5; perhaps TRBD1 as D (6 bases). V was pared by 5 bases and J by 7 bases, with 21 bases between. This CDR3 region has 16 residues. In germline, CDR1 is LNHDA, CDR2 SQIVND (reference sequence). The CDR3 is CASSPTPQGRRQPQHF. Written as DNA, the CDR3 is TGTGCCAGTAGTCCCACTCCACAGGGAAGGAGGCAGCCCCAGCATTTT.

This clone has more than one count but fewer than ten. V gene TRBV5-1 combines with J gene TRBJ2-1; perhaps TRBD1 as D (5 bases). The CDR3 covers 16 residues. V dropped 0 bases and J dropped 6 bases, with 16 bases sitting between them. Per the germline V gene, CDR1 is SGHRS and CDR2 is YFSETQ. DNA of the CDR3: TGCGCCAGCAGCTTGGGATGGGGATATACAGGCAATGAGCAGTTCTTC. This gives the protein CASSLGWGYTGNEQFF.

CDR3 protein: CASSHFLASGINEQFF. The CDR3 DNA sequence: TGTGCCAGCAGCCACTTTTTGGCTAGCGGGATAAATGAGCAGTTCTTC. V is TRBV7-2 and J is TRBJ2-1, with 9 positions matching TRBD2. The trim removed 5 bases at V and 7 bases at J, leaving 12 bases unmatched. This CDR3 contains 16 residues. Per germline, CDR1 SGHTA and CDR2 FQGNSA.

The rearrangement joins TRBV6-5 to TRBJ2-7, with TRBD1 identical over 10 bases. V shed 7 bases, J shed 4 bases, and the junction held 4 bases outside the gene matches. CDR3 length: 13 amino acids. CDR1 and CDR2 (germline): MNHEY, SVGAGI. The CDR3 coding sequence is TGTGCCAGCAATGGGGACAGGGGTTACGAGCAGTACTTC. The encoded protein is CASNGDRGYEQYF.

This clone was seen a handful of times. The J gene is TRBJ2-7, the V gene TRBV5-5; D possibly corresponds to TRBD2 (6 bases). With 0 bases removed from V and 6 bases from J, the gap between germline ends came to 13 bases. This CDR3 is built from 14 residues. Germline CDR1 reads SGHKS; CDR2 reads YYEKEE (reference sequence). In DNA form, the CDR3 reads TGTGCCAGCAGCTTGGCTCAGCGGGTTGGCGAGCAGTACTTC. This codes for CASSLAQRVGEQYF.

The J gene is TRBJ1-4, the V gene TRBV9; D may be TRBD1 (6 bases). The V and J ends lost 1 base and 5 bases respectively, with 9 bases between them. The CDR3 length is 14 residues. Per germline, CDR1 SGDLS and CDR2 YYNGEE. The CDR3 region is CASSVRTDNEKLFF. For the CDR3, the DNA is TGTGCCAGCAGCGTACGGACAGACAATGAAAAACTGTTTTTT.